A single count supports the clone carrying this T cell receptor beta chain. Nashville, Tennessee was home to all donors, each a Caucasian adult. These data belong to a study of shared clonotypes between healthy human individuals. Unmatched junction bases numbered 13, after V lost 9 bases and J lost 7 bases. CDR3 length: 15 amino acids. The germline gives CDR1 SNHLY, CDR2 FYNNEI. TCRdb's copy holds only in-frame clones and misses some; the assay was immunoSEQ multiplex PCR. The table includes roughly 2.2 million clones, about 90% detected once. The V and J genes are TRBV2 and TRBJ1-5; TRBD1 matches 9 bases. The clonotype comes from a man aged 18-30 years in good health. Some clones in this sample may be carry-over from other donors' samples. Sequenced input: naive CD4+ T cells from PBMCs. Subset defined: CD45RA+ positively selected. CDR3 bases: TGTGCCAGTGGACAGGGGTCCCTCTCCGGACAGCCCCAGCATTTT. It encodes CASGQGSLSGQPQHF. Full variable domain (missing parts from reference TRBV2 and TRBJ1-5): EPEVTQTPSHQVTQMGQEVILRCVPISNHLYFYWYRQILGQKVEFLVSFYNNEISEKSEIFDDQFSVERPDGSNFTLKIRSTKLEDSAMYFCASGQGSLSGQPQHFGDGTRLSIL.